Listed below are T cell receptor beta chains from one sample, sequenced in a study of early stage breast cancer tumors. TCRdb's copy holds only in-frame clones and misses some; the assay was immunoSEQ multiplex PCR. The sample carries roughly 58,000 clones, 85% to 95% recorded once. The sample comprised blood. The receptors were sampled from a person aged 65-85 years with breast cancer. Both conserved end residues are part of each CDR3. A D gene is named only where the DNA matches it firmly. The size entry is marked missing in some rows and otherwise reads once, few, many or a size class.

TRBV27,TRBJ1-4,once,TRBD1,CASSPRGLGEKLFF,TGTGCCAGCAGTCCGAGGGGGCTGGGGGAAAAACTGTTTTTT
TRBV7-3,TRBJ2-7,-,-,CASSLGPDMSYEQYF,TGTGCCAGCAGCTTAGGACCGGACATGTCCTACGAGCAGTACTTC
TRBV5-1,TRBJ1-1,-,-,CASSLASAGNTEAFF,TGCGCCAGCAGCTTGGCCTCGGCAGGGAACACTGAAGCTTTCTTT
TRBV18,TRBJ1-2,-,-,CASSHRDTNYGYTF,TGTGCCAGCTCGCACAGGGATACTAACTATGGCTACACCTTC
TRBV6-6,TRBJ1-1,-,-,CASNPSQATEAFF,TGTGCCAGCAACCCCAGCCAGGCCACTGAAGCTTTCTTT
TRBV30,TRBJ1-2,once,TRBD1,CARTARQGANYGYTF,TGTGCCCGGACGGCCCGGCAGGGGGCTAACTATGGCTACACCTTC
TRBV30,TRBJ2-7,-,TRBD1,CACEQGAAQGQYF,TGTGCCTGTGAACAGGGGGCGGCCCAGGGGCAGTACTTC
TRBV5-8,TRBJ1-2,-,-,CASSFQGNYGYTF,TGTGCCAGCAGCTTTCAGGGGAACTATGGCTACACCTTC
TRBV10-3,TRBJ2-1,-,TRBD2,CAISPGLADNEQFF,TGTGCCATCAGCCCGGGACTAGCGGACAATGAGCAGTTCTTC
TRBV18,TRBJ2-5,-,-,CASSQNRQETQYF,TGTGCCAGCTCACAAAACAGGCAAGAGACCCAGTACTTC
TRBV6-6,TRBJ2-5,-,-,CASSYSAGTKETQYF,TGTGCCAGCAGTTACTCTGCGGGAACGAAGGAGACCCAGTACTTC
TRBV6-5,TRBJ2-1,-,TRBD1,CATRGRYRGESEGFF,TGTGCCACCAGAGGTAGGTACAGGGGCGAATCGGAAGGGTTCTTC
TRBV2,TRBJ2-1,-,TRBD2,CASSESRTSSYNEQFF,TGTGCCAGCAGTGAGTCTCGGACTAGCTCCTACAATGAGCAGTTCTTC
TRBV27,TRBJ1-2,-,TRBD1,CASSQDRAAANYGYTF,TGTGCCAGCAGTCAGGACAGGGCTGCTGCTAACTATGGCTACACCTTC
TRBV29-1,TRBJ1-1,-,-,CSGGQIGSTEAFF,TGCAGCGGGGGACAAATTGGAAGCACTGAAGCTTTCTTT
TRBV4-2,TRBJ2-7,-,-,CASSQDPGHYDSSYEQYF,TGTGCCAGCAGCCAAGATCCGGGACACTATGACAGCTCCTACGAGCAGTACTTC
TRBV6-1,TRBJ2-7,-,-,CASTPGVWSYEQYF,TGTGCCAGCACCCCAGGTGTATGGTCCTACGAGCAGTACTTC
TRBV4-1,TRBJ1-3,-,-,CASSQDSYGGVGNTIYF,TGCGCCAGCAGCCAAGATAGTTATGGCGGAGTCGGAAACACCATATATTTT
TRBV9,TRBJ1-4,few,-,CASSERAGNEKLFF,TGTGCCAGCAGCGAAAGGGCGGGTAATGAAAAACTGTTTTTT
TRBV5-1,TRBJ2-2,-,TRBD2,CASSLEGSGRTGGELFF,TGCGCCAGCAGCTTGGAAGGTAGCGGGAGAACGGGCGGGGAGCTGTTTTTT
TRBV29-1,TRBJ1-2,few,TRBD1,CSVSGQSTFRGYGYTF,TGCAGCGTTTCGGGACAGTCGACCTTCAGAGGCTATGGCTACACCTTC
TRBV10-3,TRBJ2-7,-,TRBD2,CAISESNGGYEQYF,TGTGCCATCAGTGAGTCGAACGGGGGGTACGAGCAGTACTTC
TRBV5-5,TRBJ2-3,-,-,CASSLLTGLGSPSTDTQYF,TGTGCCAGCAGCTTGTTAACGGGTTTAGGATCCCCTAGCACAGATACGCAGTATTTT
TRBV6-6,TRBJ2-3,-,TRBD2,CASSKLAGGWSDTQYF,TGTGCCAGCAGTAAACTAGCGGGGGGCTGGTCAGATACGCAGTATTTT
TRBV6-4,TRBJ1-4,-,TRBD1,CASSVRQGVNEKLFF,TGTGCCAGCAGTGTCCGACAGGGGGTTAATGAAAAACTGTTTTTT
TRBV29-1,TRBJ2-5,-,-,CSVEAGETQYF,TGCAGCGTTGAAGCGGGAGAGACCCAGTACTTC
TRBV18,TRBJ1-1,-,-,CASSPNPGQSNTEAFF,TGTGCCAGCTCACCAAATCCCGGACAGTCTAACACTGAAGCTTTCTTT
TRBV19,TRBJ1-5,-,-,CASNRESNQPQHF,TGTGCCAGTAATCGGGAGAGCAATCAGCCCCAGCATTTT
TRBV18,TRBJ1-1,-,TRBD1,CASSPPGTGFRTEAFF,TGTGCCAGCTCACCCCCCGGGACAGGGTTTAGAACTGAAGCTTTCTTT
TRBV6-1,TRBJ1-3,-,-,CASSEAGGGNTIYF,TGTGCCAGCAGTGAAGCGGGAGGTGGAAACACCATATATTTT
TRBV25-1,TRBJ1-1,-,TRBD1,CASRTDRDWRRTEAFF,TGTGCCAGCAGAACGGACAGGGACTGGAGAAGGACTGAAGCTTTCTTT
TRBV5-6,TRBJ1-3,-,-,CASSLETGVNTIYF,TGTGCCAGCAGCTTGGAGACAGGAGTAAACACCATATATTTT
TRBV7-6,TRBJ1-6,-,-,CASARDSINSPLHF,TGTGCCAGCGCTCGTGACAGTATTAATTCACCCCTCCACTTT
TRBV7-9,TRBJ1-6,-,-,CASSFRNSPLHF,TGTGCCAGCAGCTTTCGGAATTCACCCCTCCACTTT
TRBV19,TRBJ2-1,-,-,CASEVQGSNEQFF,TGTGCCAGTGAGGTGCAGGGGTCAAATGAGCAGTTCTTC
TRBV4-3,TRBJ2-5,-,TRBD1,CASSQGPPQGAWETQYF,TGCGCCAGCAGCCAAGGTCCCCCACAGGGGGCATGGGAGACCCAGTACTTC
TRBV5-1,TRBJ2-1,-,TRBD2,CASSLMASGGSSYNEQFF,TGCGCCAGCAGCTTGATGGCTAGCGGGGGCAGCTCCTACAATGAGCAGTTCTTC
TRBV29-1,TRBJ2-3,-,-,CSVTQVTDTQYF,TGCAGCGTTACTCAGGTCACAGATACGCAGTATTTT
TRBV29-1,TRBJ1-4,-,-,CSAHDGGRGDEKLFF,TGCAGCGCCCACGACGGGGGGCGCGGGGATGAAAAACTGTTTTTT
TRBV11-2,TRBJ1-5,-,-,CASSLDAGYSNQPQHF,TGTGCCAGCAGCTTAGATGCAGGATATAGCAATCAGCCCCAGCATTTT
TRBV29-1,TRBJ2-7,few,-,CSYTLGGFGEQYF,TGCAGCTATACCTTGGGAGGATTTGGCGAGCAGTACTTC